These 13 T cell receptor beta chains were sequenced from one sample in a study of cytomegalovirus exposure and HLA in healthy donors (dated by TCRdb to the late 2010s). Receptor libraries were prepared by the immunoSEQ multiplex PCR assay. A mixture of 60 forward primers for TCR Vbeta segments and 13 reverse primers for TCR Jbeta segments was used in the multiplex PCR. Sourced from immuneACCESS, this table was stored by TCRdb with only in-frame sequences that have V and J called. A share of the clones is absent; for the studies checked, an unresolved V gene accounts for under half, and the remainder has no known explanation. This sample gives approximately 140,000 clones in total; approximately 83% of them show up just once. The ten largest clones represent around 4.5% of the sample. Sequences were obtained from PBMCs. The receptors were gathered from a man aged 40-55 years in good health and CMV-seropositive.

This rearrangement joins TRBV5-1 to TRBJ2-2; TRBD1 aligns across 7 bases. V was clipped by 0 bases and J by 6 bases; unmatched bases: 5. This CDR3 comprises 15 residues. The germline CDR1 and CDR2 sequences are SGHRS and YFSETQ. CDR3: CASSLDTRGSGELFF. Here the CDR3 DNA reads TGCGCCAGCAGCTTGGATACCAGGGGGTCCGGGGAGCTGTTTTTT. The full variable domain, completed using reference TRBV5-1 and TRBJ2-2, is KAGVTQTPRYLIKTRGQQVTLSCSPISGHRSVSWYQQTPGQGLQFLFEYFSETQRNKGNFPGRFSGRQFSNSRSEMNVSTLELGDSALYLCASSLDTRGSGELFFGEGSRLTVL.

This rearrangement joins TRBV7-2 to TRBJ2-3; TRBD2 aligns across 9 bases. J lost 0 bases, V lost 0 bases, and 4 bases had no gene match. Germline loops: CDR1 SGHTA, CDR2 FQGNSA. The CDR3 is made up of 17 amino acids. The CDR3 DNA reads TGTGCCAGCAGCTTAGCAGGAGCGGGGGGCAGCACAGATACGCAGTATTTT. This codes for CASSLAGAGGSTDTQYF.

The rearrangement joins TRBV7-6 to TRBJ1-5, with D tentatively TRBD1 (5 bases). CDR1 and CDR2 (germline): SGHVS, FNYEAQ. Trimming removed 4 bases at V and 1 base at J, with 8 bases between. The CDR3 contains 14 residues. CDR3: CASSSGLSNQPQHF. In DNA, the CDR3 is TGTGCCAGCAGCTCAGGGTTAAGCAATCAGCCCCAGCATTTT.

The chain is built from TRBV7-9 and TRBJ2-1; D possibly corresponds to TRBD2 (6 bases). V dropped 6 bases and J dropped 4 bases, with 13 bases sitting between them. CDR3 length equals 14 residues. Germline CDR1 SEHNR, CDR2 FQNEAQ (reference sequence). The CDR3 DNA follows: TGTGCCAGCAGAGACAAGACTAGTTACAATGAGCAGTTCTTC. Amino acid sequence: CASRDKTSYNEQFF.

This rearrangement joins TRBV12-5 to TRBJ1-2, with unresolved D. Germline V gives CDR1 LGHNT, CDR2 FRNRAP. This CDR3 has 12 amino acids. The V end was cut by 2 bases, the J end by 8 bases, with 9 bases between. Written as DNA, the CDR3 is TGTGCTAGTGGTTTGTCCGGGAGGGGCTACACCTTC. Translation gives CASGLSGRGYTF. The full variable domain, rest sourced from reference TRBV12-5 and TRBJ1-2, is DARVTQTPRHKVTEMGQEVTMRCQPILGHNTVFWYRQTMMQGLELLAYFRNRAPLDDSGMPKDRFSAEMPDATLATLKIQPSEPRDSAVYFCASGLSGRGYTFGSGTRLTVV.

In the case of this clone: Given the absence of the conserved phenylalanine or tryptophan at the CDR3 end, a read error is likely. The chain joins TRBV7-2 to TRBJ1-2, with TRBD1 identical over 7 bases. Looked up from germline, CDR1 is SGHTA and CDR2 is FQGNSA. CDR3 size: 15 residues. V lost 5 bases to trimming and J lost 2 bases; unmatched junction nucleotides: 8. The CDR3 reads CASSRGSGQNYGYTI. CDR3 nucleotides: TGTGCCAGCAGCCGTGGTTCGGGACAGAACTATGGCTACACCATC.

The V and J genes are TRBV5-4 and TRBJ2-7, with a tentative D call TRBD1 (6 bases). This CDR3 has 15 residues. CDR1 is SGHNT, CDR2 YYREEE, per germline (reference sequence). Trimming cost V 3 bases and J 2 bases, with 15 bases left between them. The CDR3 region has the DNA TGTGCCAGCAGCTCAGGGGTTCGCCTTACCTACGAGCAGTACTTC. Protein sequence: CASSSGVRLTYEQYF. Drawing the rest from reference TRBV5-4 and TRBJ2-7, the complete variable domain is ETGVTQSPTHLIKTRGQQVTLRCSSQSGHNTVSWYQQALGQGPQFIFQYYREEENGRGNFPPRFSGLQFPNYSSELNVNALELDDSALYLCASSSGVRLTYEQYFGPGTRLTVT.

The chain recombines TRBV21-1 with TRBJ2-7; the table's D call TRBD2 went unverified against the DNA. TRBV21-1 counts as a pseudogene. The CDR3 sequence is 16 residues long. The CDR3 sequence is CASSKVRLAGAYEQYF. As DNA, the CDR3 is TGTGCCAGCAGCAAGGTTCGGCTAGCGGGAGCTTACGAGCAGTACTTC.

The CDR3 loop is CSVWGTSDIQYF. The CDR3 region has the DNA TGCAGCGTTTGGGGGACTTCGGACATTCAGTACTTC. The V gene is TRBV29-1, the J gene TRBJ2-4; possible D gene TRBD2, 6 bases. Trimming took off 5 bases at V and 8 bases at J, with 13 bases between the two ends. Germline values: CDR1 SQVTM, CDR2 ANQGSEA. The CDR3 length is 12 residues.

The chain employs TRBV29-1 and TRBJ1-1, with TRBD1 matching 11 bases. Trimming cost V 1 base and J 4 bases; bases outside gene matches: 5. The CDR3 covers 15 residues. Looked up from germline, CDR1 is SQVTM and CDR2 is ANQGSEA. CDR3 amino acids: CSVEGDRGSTTEAFF. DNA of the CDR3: TGCAGCGTTGAAGGGGACAGGGGGTCGACCACTGAAGCTTTCTTT.

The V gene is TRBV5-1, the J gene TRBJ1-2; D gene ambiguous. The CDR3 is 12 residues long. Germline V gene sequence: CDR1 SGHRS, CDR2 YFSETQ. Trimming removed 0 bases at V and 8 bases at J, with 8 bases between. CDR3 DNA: TGCGCCAGCAGCTTGGGTGAGGCGGGCTACACCTTC. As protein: CASSLGEAGYTF.

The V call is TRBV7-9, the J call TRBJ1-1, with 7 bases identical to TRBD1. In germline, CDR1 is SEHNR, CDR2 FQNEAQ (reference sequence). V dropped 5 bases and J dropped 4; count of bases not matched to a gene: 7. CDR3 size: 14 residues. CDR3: CASSQQTGLTEAFF. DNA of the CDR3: TGTGCCAGCAGCCAACAGACAGGGCTCACTGAAGCTTTCTTT. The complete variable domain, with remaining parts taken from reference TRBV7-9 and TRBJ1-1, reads DTGVSQNPRHKITKRGQNVTFRCDPISEHNRLYWYRQTLGQGPEFLTYFQNEAQLEKSRLLSDRFSAERPKGSFSTLEIQRTEQGDSAMYLCASSQQTGLTEAFFGQGTRLTVV.

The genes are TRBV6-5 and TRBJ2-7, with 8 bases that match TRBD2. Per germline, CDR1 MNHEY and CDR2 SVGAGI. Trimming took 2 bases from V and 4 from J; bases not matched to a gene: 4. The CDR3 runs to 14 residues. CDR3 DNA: TGTGCCAGCAGTTACCGCCTAGCGGGTTACGAGCAGTACTTC. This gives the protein CASSYRLAGYEQYF.